Listed here are 28 T cell receptor beta chains from one sample, sequenced in a study of beta chain features in type 1 diabetes. Expressed TCRB transcripts were sequenced, since all the RNA that had been isolated was reverse transcribed. Assay used: immunoSEQ multiplex PCR; TCRdb lists only in-frame clones, some missing. The profile covers roughly 150,000 clones, with roughly 11% appearing a single time and roughly 2% taken by the ten largest. Material for sequencing was central memory CD4+ T cells from blood. The receptors were gathered from a man younger than 30 in good health.

The chain uses TRBV11-2 and TRBJ2-2; D assignment may be TRBD1 or TRBD2 (5 bases each). V was cut by 6 bases and J by 4 bases, with 15 bases left in between. The length of the CDR3 is 15 residues. The germline CDR1 and CDR2 sequences are SGHAT and FQNNGV. In nucleotides, the CDR3 is TGTGCCAGCAGTTTCCGGGGCGTCGTCACCGGGGAGCTGTTTTTT. It encodes CASSFRGVVTGELFF.

The rearrangement uses TRBV7-9 and TRBJ2-7; 10 bases align to TRBD2. V dropped 5 bases and J dropped 7; count of bases not matched to a gene: 14. Germline CDR1 reads SEHNR; CDR2 reads FQNEAQ (reference sequence). The CDR3 length is 16 residues. CDR3 nucleotides: TGTGCCAGCAGCCCTCCTAGGCTAGCGGGAGTGGGAGAGCAGTACTTC. This sequence encodes CASSPPRLAGVGEQYF.

This clone has only a few counts. CDR3 sequence reads: CASSPGQRVWTEAFF. The CDR3 bases are TGTGCCAGCAGCCCCGGGCAGAGGGTGTGGACTGAAGCTTTCTTT. The V call is TRBV7-2, the J call TRBJ1-1; no clear D gene. The germline CDR1 and CDR2 sequences are SGHTA and FQGNSA. V was pared by 5 bases and J by 5 bases, with 18 bases between. This CDR3 is 15 amino acids long.

The chain uses TRBV29-1 and TRBJ2-1, with 12 bases fitting TRBD2. This CDR3 has 15 residues. Germline CDR1 is SQVTM and CDR2 is ANQGSEA. J gave up 8 bases and V 1 base, and 6 bases lay outside the gene matches. The CDR3: CSVEVLAGGWDEQFF. The CDR3 DNA follows: TGCAGCGTTGAAGTACTAGCGGGAGGTTGGGATGAGCAGTTCTTC.

This clone showed up just a few times. The rearrangement joins TRBV6-5 to TRBJ2-3, with unresolved D. CDR3 length: 11 amino acids. CDR1 and CDR2 from the germline V gene are MNHEY and SVGAGI. V was shortened by 1 base and J by 5 bases, with 1 base between the two germline ends. CDR3 nucleotide sequence: TGTGCCAGCAGTTACTTAGATACGCAGTATTTT. Its protein is CASSYLDTQYF.

This clone appeared a few times. This chain connects TRBV5-1 to TRBJ2-3; weak D call: TRBD2 (6 bases). V lost 4 bases to trimming and J lost 1 base, with 10 bases between them. CDR1 is SGHRS, CDR2 YFSETQ, per germline. This CDR3 spans 14 amino acids. The CDR3, as DNA: TGCGCCAGCAGCCCCAGGGAGGGCACAGATACGCAGTATTTT. It is translated as CASSPREGTDTQYF. Combining the CDR3 with reference TRBV5-1 and TRBJ2-3 gives the whole variable domain KAGVTQTPRYLIKTRGQQVTLSCSPISGHRSVSWYQQTPGQGLQFLFEYFSETQRNKGNFPGRFSGRQFSNSRSEMNVSTLELGDSALYLCASSPREGTDTQYFGPGTRLTVL.

This clone was seen only a few times. A read error is likely here: a far larger clone is one base away. The genes are TRBV29-1 and TRBJ2-3; D gene uncertain. CDR1 SQVTM and CDR2 ANQGSEA come from the germline V gene. Deletions cut 7 bases from V and 0 bases from J, with 14 bases between. CDR3 size: 14 residues. The CDR3 nucleotides read TGCAGCGCCCGTGCTTCGTTCAGCACAGATACGCAGTATTTT. It specifies CSARASFSTDTQYF.

This clone has more than one count but fewer than ten. J is TRBJ1-1 and V is TRBV30, with a weak D call TRBD1 (5 bases). V lost 5 bases and J lost 5, with 15 bases in between. Per germline, CDR1 GTSNPN and CDR2 SVGIG (reference sequence). CDR3 length: 13 residues. CDR3 loop: CAWGAGIRTEAFF. As DNA, the CDR3 is TGTGCCTGGGGGGCAGGGATTAGGACTGAAGCTTTCTTT. The whole variable domain, remainder taken from reference TRBV30 and TRBJ1-1, is SQTIHQWPATLVQPVGSPLSLECTVEGTSNPNLYWYRQAAGRGLQLLFYSVGIGQISSEVPQNLSASRPQDRQFILSSKKLLLSDSGFYLCAWGAGIRTEAFFGQGTRLTVV.

DNA of the CDR3: TGTGCCAGCAGCTTAGCCGGAACCTACGAGCAGTACTTC. Encoded protein: CASSLAGTYEQYF. The V call is TRBV7-8, the J call TRBJ2-7; D gene unclear. Trimming left V 0 bases short and J 2 bases short, with 5 bases between. The length of the CDR3 is 13 residues. Germline V lookup: CDR1 SGHVS, CDR2 FQNEAQ.

V usage is TRBV5-1 and J usage is TRBJ2-5; D might be TRBD1 (6 bases). CDR1 is SGHRS and CDR2 is YFSETQ in the germline V gene. The CDR3 runs 13 residues. The ends were cut back, 5 bases at V and 1 base at J, with 9 bases in the middle. CDR3 sequence: CASRQGTQETQYF. CDR3 nucleotide sequence: TGCGCCAGCAGGCAGGGGACCCAAGAGACCCAGTACTTC.

A few counts support this clone. The chain carries TRBV4-3 and TRBJ2-1, with TRBD2 as a possible D gene (6 bases). Per germline, CDR1 LGHNA and CDR2 YSLEER. Trimming left V 0 bases short and J 10 bases short, with 13 bases between. The CDR3 totals 14 residues. The CDR3 DNA is TGCGCCAGCAGCCAAGATTGGGGAGGAAGGGAGCAGTTCTTC. Protein product: CASSQDWGGREQFF.

This clone was counted only a few times. V and J are TRBV7-2 and TRBJ1-1; perhaps TRBD1 as D (6 bases). This CDR3 is 13 amino acids long. Germline CDR1 is SGHTA and CDR2 is FQGNSA. Trimming stripped 7 bases from V and 3 bases from J, with 12 bases between. CDR3 amino acids: CASNVRGHTEAFF. The DNA for the CDR3 is TGTGCCAGCAACGTTCGGGGGCACACTGAAGCTTTCTTT.

The chain uses TRBV7-3 and TRBJ2-1; 7 nucleotides agree with TRBD2. Germline trimming cut 3 bases from V and 9 bases from J; bases unmatched to any gene: 8. The CDR3 loop spans 14 amino acids. Germline V gene sequence: CDR1 SGHTA, CDR2 FQGTGA. DNA for the CDR3: TGTGCCAGCAGCTTTGGGGACTACCCCGCTGAGCAGTTCTTC. Translated, it gives CASSFGDYPAEQFF.

This chain joins TRBV4-2 and TRBJ2-3; TRBD1 agrees at 10 bases. In germline, CDR1 is LGHNA, CDR2 YNFKEQ. V shed 4 bases and J 2 bases; nucleotides not matched to a gene: 6. The length of the CDR3 is 16 residues. CDR3 sequence: CASSPRTGGTTDTQYF. The CDR3 DNA sequence: TGTGCCAGCAGCCCCCGGACAGGGGGTACCACAGATACGCAGTATTTT.

The chain combines TRBV2 with TRBJ1-1; D is perhaps TRBD1 (6 bases). The V end lost 5 bases, the J end lost 1 base, and 11 bases lay between the germline ends. The CDR3 runs 14 residues. The germline V gene encodes CDR1 SNHLY and CDR2 FYNNEI. CDR3 in DNA: TGTGCCAGCAGTAAGGACAGCGGGAACACTGAAGCTTTCTTT. Its translation: CASSKDSGNTEAFF.

This clone was seen only a few times. J is TRBJ2-1 and V is TRBV5-1; 10 bases align to TRBD2. Germline values: CDR1 SGHRS, CDR2 YFSETQ. V was clipped by 0 bases and J by 6 bases; unmatched bases: 6. This CDR3 spans 16 amino acids. The CDR3 is CASSLAGLAVANEQFF. The CDR3, as DNA: TGCGCCAGCAGCTTGGCAGGACTAGCGGTGGCCAATGAGCAGTTCTTC.

This clone has more than one count but fewer than ten. CDR3 DNA: TGTGCCACCAGCAGAGATCCCTCTAGCGGGAGGATCTACGAGCAGTACTTC. It specifies CATSRDPSSGRIYEQYF. The chain is built from TRBV15 and TRBJ2-7; the match to TRBD2 covers 11 bases. Germline lookup yields CDR1 LNHNV and CDR2 YYDKDF (reference sequence). V shed 0 bases and J 3 bases; nucleotides not matched to a gene: 7. CDR3 size: 17 residues. The full variable domain, in which reference TRBV15 and TRBJ2-7 provide the parts outside the CDR3, is DAMVIQNPRYQVTQFGKPVTLSCSQTLNHNVMYWYQQKSSQAPKLLFHYYDKDFNNEADTPDNFQSRRPNTSFCFLDIRSPGLGDTAMYLCATSRDPSSGRIYEQYFGPGTRLTVT.

This clone was seen a few times. The chain is built from TRBV7-9 and TRBJ1-6, with 7 nucleotides matching TRBD1. Germline V lookup: CDR1 SEHNR, CDR2 FQNEAQ (reference sequence). The V and J ends lost 1 base and 5 bases, in that order; junction bases with no gene match: 2. The CDR3 loop spans 15 amino acids. The CDR3 DNA is TGTGCCAGCAGCTTAGTTGGGACAGATAATTCACCCCTCCACTTT. It encodes CASSLVGTDNSPLHF.

This clone has a handful of counts. The V call is TRBV10-3, the J call TRBJ1-1; D may be TRBD1 (5 bases). Trimming took off 4 bases at V and 2 bases at J, with 11 bases between the two ends. From germline, CDR1 is ENHRY and CDR2 SYGVKD. This CDR3 has 14 amino acids. The CDR3 DNA sequence: TGTGCCATCAGTGGAAAAGGGGACAACACTGAAGCTTTCTTT. This encodes CAISGKGDNTEAFF.

V is TRBV5-1 and J is TRBJ1-4; tentatively, D is TRBD1 (5 bases). V was trimmed by 3 bases and J by 4 bases, leaving 10 bases between them. The CDR3 is 14 residues long. Germline V gene sequence: CDR1 SGHRS, CDR2 YFSETQ. The CDR3 loop reads CASSWDGFNEKLFF. CDR3 bases: TGCGCCAGCAGCTGGGACGGATTTAATGAAAAACTGTTTTTT.

The rearrangement joins TRBV4-3 to TRBJ1-2, with D unclear. Trimming took 0 bases from V and 4 from J, leaving 15 bases between them. CDR3 size: 16 residues. The V gene's germline CDR1 is LGHNA and CDR2 YSLEER. The CDR3 spells CASSQDQVGSSYGYTF. The CDR3 DNA reads as TGCGCCAGCAGCCAAGATCAAGTGGGGTCCTCCTATGGCTACACCTTC.

V and J are TRBV7-2 and TRBJ2-1; TRBD1 might be the D (5 bases). CDR3 length equals 15 residues. V was cut by 0 bases and J by 6 bases, with 12 bases left in between. Germline assignment: CDR1 SGHTA and CDR2 FQGNSA. The CDR3 here is CASSLARTRFNEQFF. The CDR3 DNA reads as TGTGCCAGCAGCTTAGCCAGGACAAGGTTCAATGAGCAGTTCTTC.

This clone has a handful of counts. The genes are TRBV13 and TRBJ2-7; 7 nucleotides match TRBD1. This CDR3 spans 14 amino acids. CDR1 is PRHDT and CDR2 is FYEKMQ in the germline V gene (reference sequence). The junction had 6 bases not matched to a gene; V was cut back by 7 bases and J by 0 bases. The CDR3 region is CASNRGGFSYEQYF. CDR3 DNA: TGTGCCAGCAACAGAGGGGGCTTCTCCTACGAGCAGTACTTC. Filled out from reference TRBV13 and TRBJ2-7, the complete variable domain reads AAGVIQSPRHLIKEKRETATLKCYPIPRHDTVYWYQQGPGQDPQFLISFYEKMQSDKGSIPDRFSAQQFSDYHSELNMSSLELGDSALYFCASNRGGFSYEQYFGPGTRLTVT.

The V call is TRBV29-1, the J call TRBJ1-2; unclear D gene. CDR1 is SQVTM, CDR2 ANQGSEA, per germline. The CDR3 contains 13 residues. V was pared by 3 bases and J by 5 bases, with 13 bases between. CDR3 nucleotide sequence: TGCAGCGTTGAGGTTCGGGGAAAGTATGGCTACACCTTC. Translation gives CSVEVRGKYGYTF.

The sample holds a few counts of this clone. The junction shows a germline mismatch at one end, possibly a read error. V and J are TRBV10-3 and TRBJ2-3; the D call may be TRBD1 or TRBD2 (5 bases each). The germline gives CDR1 ENHRY, CDR2 SYGVKD. The CDR3 is 15 amino acids. The CDR3 nucleotides are TGTGCCAGCAGTAGCCGGGACGGTGGGACAGATACGCAGTATTTT. This codes for CASSSRDGGTDTQYF.

V gene TRBV7-2 combines with J gene TRBJ2-7, with TRBD2 as a possible D gene (6 bases). Germline V gene data show CDR1 as SGHTA and CDR2 as FQGNSA. This CDR3 spans 13 amino acids. The ends were cut back, 4 bases at V and 5 bases at J, with 12 bases in the middle. CDR3 in amino acids: CASSSQRVNEQYF. CDR3 DNA: TGTGCCAGCAGCTCTCAGCGGGTGAACGAGCAGTACTTC.

This clone was counted between two and nine times. The chain recombines TRBV10-3 with TRBJ2-1, with D uncertain. V lost 5 bases to trimming and J lost 6 bases, with 11 bases between them. The CDR3 runs to 13 residues. CDR1 and CDR2 (germline): ENHRY, SYGVKD. The CDR3 region has the DNA TGTGCCATCAGTACCCAGCTAGGCAATGAGCAGTTCTTC. Its protein product is CAISTQLGNEQFF.

This clone was detected only a few times. The chain combines TRBV15 with TRBJ2-7; a weak D match, TRBD1 (5 bases). Trimming pared 5 bases from V and 1 base from J, leaving 12 bases between. Per the germline V gene, CDR1 is LNHNV and CDR2 is YYDKDF (reference sequence). This CDR3 contains 14 residues. CDR3 sequence reads: CATSHGTGSYEQYF. In nucleotides, the CDR3 is TGTGCCACCAGCCACGGAACAGGATCCTACGAGCAGTACTTC.